This TCR beta chain emerged from a study of tumor-infiltrating T cells and Merkel cell polyomavirus. Turning to the study itself: The T cells studied were CD8+ and recognized the Merkel cell polyomavirus KLL epitope. General study results and limits: MCC-specific survival was better with more unique KLL-specific clonotypes in tumors.

This clone was observed a single time. The antigen remains undetermined. All patients' tumors stained robustly positive for Merkel cell polyomavirus Large T antigen by immunohistochemistry. Blood and/or cultured TIL held KLL-tetramer+ cells above 0.04% of CD8+ cells. The table came from immunoSEQ multiplex PCR; TCRdb's copy has only in-frame clones and leaves some out. The sample consists of over 20,000 clones, 70% to 90% of them appearing once. Per the germline V gene, CDR1 is SGHDT and CDR2 is YYEEEE. The CDR3 extends over 16 amino acids. The V end lost 0 bases, the J end lost 7 bases, and 16 bases lay between the germline ends.

This TCR came from a middle-aged man with Merkel cell carcinoma. The J gene is TRBJ1-4, the V gene TRBV5-6; D uncertain. The sequencing input was lymph node tissue. CDR3: CASSLEGLSEGEKLFF. The CDR3 region has the DNA TGTGCCAGCAGCTTGGAAGGACTCTCGGAGGGTGAAAAACTGTTTTTT. Supplemented by reference TRBV5-6 and TRBJ1-4, the full variable domain reads DAGVTQSPTHLIKTRGQQVTLRCSPKSGHDTVSWYQQALGQGPQFIFQYYEEEERQRGNFPDRFSGHQFPNYSSELNVNALLLGDSALYLCASSLEGLSEGEKLFFGSGTQLSVL.